This T cell receptor beta chain was retrieved from a study of human T cells and chemical hapten exposure. Across the study: The upper back received 0.01% DPC by patch testing, with results read at 6 days.

The library gave individual cDNA molecules unique molecular identifiers. TCRdb called the RACE reads again in MiXCR, with one record for every CDR3 protein. The table records around 33,000 distinct CDR3 sequences, 9% to 15% of them present only once. Germline-derived CDR1 and CDR2 are DFQATT and SNEGSKA (reference sequence). Trimming took off 4 bases at V and 4 bases at J, with 17 bases between the two ends. The CDR3 runs 14 residues. Ten or more counts support this clonotype. Time point specified: pre-sensitization, week 0. The treatment was: therapeutic diphenylcyclopropenone sensitization with weekly scalp DPC. Researchers extracted total RNA from unfractionated whole blood.

The specimen comprised whole blood, sampled in connection with sensitization to the hapten diphenylcyclopropenone (DPC). This chain connects TRBV20-1 to TRBJ2-7; tentative D call: TRBD1 (5 bases). This TCR came from a woman in her thirties or forties with alopecia areata. Some clones in this sample may be carry-over from other donors' samples. The CDR3 DNA follows: TGCAGTGCTACCTCGGTAGGGGTGGGTTACGAGCAGTACTTC. Amino acids: CSATSVGVGYEQYF.